Below, 6 T cell receptor beta chains from the same sample are listed, as sequenced in a study of blood T cell repertoires in COVID-19. Generated by immunoSEQ multiplex PCR, the TCRdb table keeps only in-frame clones and is missing some. The sample shows some 250,000 clones, about nine tenths of them seen only once. Sequenced material: peripheral blood. Receptors were obtained from a young man who had recovered from COVID-19.

The J gene is TRBJ2-7, the V gene TRBV5-1; 13 bases agree with TRBD2. CDR3 length: 16 amino acids. Germline CDR1 SGHRS, CDR2 YFSETQ. With 5 bases clipped from V and 5 bases from J, the junction kept 10 bases outside the gene matches. This CDR3 reads CASRQTSGGAYDEQYF. The CDR3 DNA reads as TGCGCCAGCAGACAAACTAGCGGGGGGGCCTACGACGAGCAGTACTTC.

This clone was observed a handful of times. The chain couples TRBV7-2 to TRBJ2-2, with D hard to call. The CDR3 covers 14 residues. The V end was cut by 1 base, the J end by 8 bases, with 11 bases between. Germline-derived CDR1 and CDR2 are SGHTA and FQGNSA. The CDR3: CASSLVARGGELFF. CDR3 DNA sequence: TGTGCCAGCAGCTTAGTAGCCCGTGGGGGGGAGCTGTTTTTT. Drawing the rest from reference TRBV7-2 and TRBJ2-2, the complete variable domain is GAGVSQSPSNKVTEKGKDVELRCDPISGHTALYWYRQSLGQGLEFLIYFQGNSAPDKSGLPSDRFSAERTGGSVSTLTIQRTQQEDSAVYLCASSLVARGGELFFGEGSRLTVL.

V and J are TRBV6-5 and TRBJ2-7; 7 bases map to TRBD1. J lost 3 bases, V lost 6 bases, and 8 bases had no gene match. The length of the CDR3 is 14 residues. CDR1 is MNHEY, CDR2 SVGAGI, per germline. The CDR3 spells CASSDTGEGYEQYF. The CDR3 nucleotides are TGTGCCAGCAGCGATACAGGGGAAGGCTACGAGCAGTACTTC.

The chain employs TRBV4-2 and TRBJ1-4, with 7 bases identical to TRBD1. The germline V gene has CDR1 LGHNA and CDR2 YNFKEQ. CDR3 length equals 16 residues. The junction had 9 bases not matched to a gene; V was cut back by 0 bases and J by 8 bases. The DNA of the CDR3 is TGTGCCAGCAGCCAAGAGGGGACCGGGACAGACGAAAAACTGTTTTTT. Encoded protein: CASSQEGTGTDEKLFF.

The V and J genes are TRBV24-1 and TRBJ1-1; TRBD1 might be the D (6 bases). CDR3 length equals 14 residues. The V end was cut by 8 bases, the J end by 3 bases, with 15 bases between. The germline V gene encodes CDR1 KGHDR and CDR2 SFDVKD. The CDR3 region is CATTATGRDTEAFF. As DNA, the CDR3 is TGTGCCACCACCGCAACAGGGAGGGACACTGAAGCTTTCTTT.

The V gene is TRBV28, the J gene TRBJ2-3; TRBD2 aligns across 7 bases. The CDR3 runs 15 residues. Per germline, CDR1 MDHEN and CDR2 SYDVKM. Trimming took 1 base from V and 6 from J; bases not matched to a gene: 7. CDR3 DNA: TGTGCCAGCAGTTTATCGGGACTACAGAGGGATACGCAGTATTTT. Encoded protein: CASSLSGLQRDTQYF.